This T cell receptor (beta chain) was documented in a study of cytomegalovirus exposure and HLA in healthy donors. Study conclusions and caveats: Productive rates of about 87% or about 30% were seen for most TCR beta V segments in an earlier analysis. It was in a later analysis that TCR association rates were seen to vary by HLA locus, highest for DRB1 and lowest for HLA-C. One variant, a missense change in DCLRE1C, was linked in a later analysis to TCR beta V- and J-gene trimming.

A note on this clone: Its antigen is unknown.

PCR primers comprised 60 Vbeta and 13 Jbeta primers. TCRdb's table, derived via immunoSEQ multiplex PCR, lists solely in-frame clones and lacks some. Of over 150,000 clones in the sample, 70% to 85% were seen once. Germline V gene sequence: CDR1 SQVTM, CDR2 ANQGSEA. The CDR3 has 15 residues. V lost 7 bases and J lost 0, with 16 bases in between. This chain joins TRBV29-1 and TRBJ2-1; the D gene is possibly TRBD2 (6 bases). The TCR comes from a middle-aged man in good health and CMV-seronegative. The sequenced sample consisted of PBMCs. The CDR3 sequence is CSGRGLTSSYNEQFF. The DNA of the CDR3 is TGCAGCGGTCGGGGACTTACGAGCTCCTACAATGAGCAGTTCTTC.